This record looks at one TCR beta chain sequence and its context. This receptor's antigen is unknown. No quality values exist for individual bases; no much larger clone is one base distant. This sample was included in a study of identical twins (dated by TCRdb to 2016 to 2018). Broadly, across the study: TCR alpha and beta repertoires from monozygotic twins, unrelated adults of various ages and cord blood were deep-sequenced to test whether fetal clonotypes persist. To rule out contamination, the twin experiments were replicated at different times with different library preparation protocols. General study outcomes and caveats: Conclusions relied on cross-sectional statistical analysis, since the same donors could not be followed over many years. Out-of-frame TCR alpha sequences shared between twins showed an excess of low generation-probability sequences compared with coincidental sharing between unrelated individuals. Fewer insertions were carried by abundant cord blood beta clonotypes; a weaker similar trend was observed in young adult naive repertoires, while no such trend was observed in memory repertoires. In monozygotic twins, recombination models systematically underestimated out-of-frame TCR alpha sharing, but the models matched the sharing seen between unrelated individuals. The excess sharing between twins in beta out-of-frame sequences was weaker because fewer shared sequences reduced the signal-to-noise ratio. Zero-insertion analyses could be partly confounded by invariant T cells such as MAIT and iNKT, though diverse VJ usage argued against such confounding for most clonotypes.

Every donor was a healthy Caucasian. The twin cohort comprised three pairs of female monozygotic twins, all aged roughly 18 to 30 years. Positive isolation kits from Invitrogen were used to isolate CD4+ and CD8+ T cell populations. The library was prepared using 5' RACE. These reads were obtained on an Illumina HiSeq 2000. A universal primer binding site was introduced by template switching, and a unique molecular identifier was present in the final cDNA, enabling accurate counting of TCR cDNA molecules. Specific primers in the conserved constant-segment region were used to synthesize first-strand cDNA for TCR alpha and beta chains. Each cDNA library was double barcoded, with a SMART-Mk sample barcode plus Illumina barcodes, to control for contamination. TruSeq adapter sequences, together with Illumina sample barcodes, were added in two successive PCR steps. TCR alpha and beta cDNA libraries were sequenced on the Illumina HiSeq platform with custom primers. As for the original processing: MiGEC processed the raw reads to extract unique molecular identifiers, while MiXCR was used to determine the CDR3 positions. For each individual, recombination models were inferred using an EM algorithm with the repgenHMM and IGoR tools. Shared clonotype analysis was performed with the tcR package in R, normalizing sharing by the product of cloneset sizes. To study raw recombination without the effects of thymic and clonal selection, out-of-frame nonproductive sequences were analyzed. TCRdb applied fastp at Q25 and MiXCR to the public reads, then kept only in-frame beta chains. One record per CDR3 amino acid sequence lists the most common genes and DNA. These V and J calls originate from TCRdb's pipeline instead of the authors' own analysis. The sample profile shows about 490,000 distinct CDR3 sequences; roughly 15% of them were found once. Roughly 0.43% of the sample belongs to the ten largest clones.

The germline V gene provides CDR1 SGDLS and CDR2 YYNGEE. The junction shows trimming of 2 bases on V and 3 bases on J, plus 7 bases between the germline ends. Spanning cysteine to phenylalanine, the CDR3 consists of 13 amino acids. Only the CDR3 DNA is retained, 39 bases long and in frame from the first base. These data are also associated with another study on yellow fever vaccine responses in identical twins. The second paper further reports: The T cell response to vaccination in identical twins was reported by the authors to appear partly convergent and partly personalized. The study precisely tracked vaccine-responding T cell clones in identical twins.

The sample consisted of CD4+ T cells sorted from blood. The chain is assembled from TRBV9 and TRBJ2-3, with TRBD1 perhaps the D gene, on 5 matching bases. The TCR comes from a woman aged 18-29 years in good health. The CDR3 corresponds to CASSVRATDTQYF. The DNA sequence is given as TGTGCCAGCAGCGTCAGGGCAACAGATACGCAGTATTTT.